This TCR beta chain was observed in a study of immune evolution from preneoplasia to lung adenocarcinoma. Background on the study: HLA loss of heterozygosity: 6% to 7.5% AIS, roughly 15% MIA, around 35% ADC, none AAH.

The CDR3 covers 13 residues. Germline CDR1 is SGHAT and CDR2 is FQNNGV. Generated by immunoSEQ multiplex PCR, the TCRdb table keeps only in-frame clones and is missing some. The sample includes 10,000 or so clones, more than 75% of them seen just once. The chain is built from TRBV11-2 and TRBJ2-5; D is unclear. The tail of the sequence fits TRBJ2-7 better, so the J call may be wrong. Sequenced sample: FFPE invasive lung adenocarcinoma tissue. This clonotype originated in an older person with invasive lung adenocarcinoma. Some clones in this sample may be carry-over from other donors' samples. CDR3 residues: CASSLEGPIEQYF. The CDR3 DNA reads TGTGCCAGCAGCTTAGAGGGTCCTATCGAGCAGTACTTC.